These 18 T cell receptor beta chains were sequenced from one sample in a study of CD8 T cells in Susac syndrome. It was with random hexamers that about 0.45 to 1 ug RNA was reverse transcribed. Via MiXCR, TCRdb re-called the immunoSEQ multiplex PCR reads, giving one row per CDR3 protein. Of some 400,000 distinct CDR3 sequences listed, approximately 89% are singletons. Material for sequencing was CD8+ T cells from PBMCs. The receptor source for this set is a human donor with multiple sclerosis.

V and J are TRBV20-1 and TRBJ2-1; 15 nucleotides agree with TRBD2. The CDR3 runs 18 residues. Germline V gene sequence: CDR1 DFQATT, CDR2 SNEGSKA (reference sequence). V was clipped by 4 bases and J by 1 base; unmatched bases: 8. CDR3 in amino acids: CSATHGTSGGSSYNEQFF. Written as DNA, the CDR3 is TGCAGTGCTACACATGGGACTAGCGGGGGGTCGTCCTACAATGAGCAGTTCTTC.

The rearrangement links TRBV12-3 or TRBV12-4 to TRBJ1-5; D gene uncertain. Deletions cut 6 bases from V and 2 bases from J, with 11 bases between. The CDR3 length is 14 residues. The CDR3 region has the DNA TGTGCCAGCAGGGACGACGGGCGCAATCAGCCCCAGCATTTT. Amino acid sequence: CASRDDGRNQPQHF.

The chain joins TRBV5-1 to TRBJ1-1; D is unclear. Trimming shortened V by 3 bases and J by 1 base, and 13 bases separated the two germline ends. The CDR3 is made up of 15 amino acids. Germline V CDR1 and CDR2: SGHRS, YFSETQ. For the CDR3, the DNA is TGCGCCAGCAGCTCCAACCCTGACCCGAACACTGAAGCTTTCTTT. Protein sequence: CASSSNPDPNTEAFF.

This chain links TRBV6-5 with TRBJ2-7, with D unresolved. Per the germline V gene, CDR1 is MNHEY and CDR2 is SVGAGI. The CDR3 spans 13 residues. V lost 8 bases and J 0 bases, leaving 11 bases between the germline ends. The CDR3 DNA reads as TGTGCCAGCGGGATAATCAGCTCCTACGAGCAGTACTTC. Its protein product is CASGIISSYEQYF.

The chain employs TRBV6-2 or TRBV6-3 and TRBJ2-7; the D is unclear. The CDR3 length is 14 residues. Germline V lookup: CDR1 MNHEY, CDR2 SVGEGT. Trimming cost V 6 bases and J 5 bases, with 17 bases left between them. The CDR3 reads CASRIIAFGDEQYF. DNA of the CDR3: TGTGCCAGCAGGATAATAGCTTTCGGCGACGAGCAGTACTTC.

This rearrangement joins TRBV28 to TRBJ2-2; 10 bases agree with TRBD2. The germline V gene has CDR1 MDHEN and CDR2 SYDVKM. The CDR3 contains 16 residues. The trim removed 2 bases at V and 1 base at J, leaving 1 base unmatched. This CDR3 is CASSLRTSGNTGELFF. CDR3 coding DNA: TGTGCCAGCAGTTTACGGACTAGCGGGAACACCGGGGAGCTGTTTTTT. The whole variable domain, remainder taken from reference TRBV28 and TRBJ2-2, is DVKVTQSSRYLVKRTGEKVFLECVQDMDHENMFWYRQDPGLGLRLIYFSYDVKMKEKGDIPEGYSVSREKKERFSLILESASTNQTSMYLCASSLRTSGNTGELFFGEGSRLTVL.

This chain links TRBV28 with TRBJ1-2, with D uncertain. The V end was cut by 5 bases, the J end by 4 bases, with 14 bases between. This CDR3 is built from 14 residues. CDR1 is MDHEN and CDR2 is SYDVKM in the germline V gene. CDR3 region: CASSPTTAIYGYTF. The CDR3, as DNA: TGTGCCAGCAGTCCCACCACAGCGATCTATGGCTACACCTTC.

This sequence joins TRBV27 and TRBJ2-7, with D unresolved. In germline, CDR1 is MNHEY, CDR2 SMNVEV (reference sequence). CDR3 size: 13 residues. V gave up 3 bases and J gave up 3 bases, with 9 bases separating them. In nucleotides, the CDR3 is TGTGCCAGCAGTTTTGGACCGAACTACGAGCAGTACTTC. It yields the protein CASSFGPNYEQYF.

The DNA of the CDR3 is TGTGCCAGCAGTGAAGGGGTAGCGGGAGGTGATGAGCAGTTCTTC. Translation gives CASSEGVAGGDEQFF. J is TRBJ2-1 and V is TRBV2, with TRBD2 matching over 10 bases. Trimming took 1 base from V and 8 from J; bases not matched to a gene: 5. This CDR3 has 15 residues. Germline lookup yields CDR1 SNHLY and CDR2 FYNNEI.

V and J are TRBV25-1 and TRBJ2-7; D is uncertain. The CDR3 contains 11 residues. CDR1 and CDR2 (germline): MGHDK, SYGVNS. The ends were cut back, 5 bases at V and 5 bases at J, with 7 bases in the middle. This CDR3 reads CASSWGNEQYF. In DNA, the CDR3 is TGTGCCAGCAGTTGGGGTAACGAGCAGTACTTC.

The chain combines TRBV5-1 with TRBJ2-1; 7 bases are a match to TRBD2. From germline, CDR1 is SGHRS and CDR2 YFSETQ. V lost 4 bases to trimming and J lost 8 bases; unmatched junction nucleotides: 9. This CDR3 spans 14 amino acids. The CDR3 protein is CASSAWTAGDEQFF. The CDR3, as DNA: TGCGCCAGCAGCGCTTGGACGGCGGGGGATGAGCAGTTCTTC.

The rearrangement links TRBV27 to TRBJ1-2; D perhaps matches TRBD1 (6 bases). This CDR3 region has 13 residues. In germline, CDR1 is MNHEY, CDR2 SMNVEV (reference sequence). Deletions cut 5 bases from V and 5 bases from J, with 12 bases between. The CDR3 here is CASSLRTDYGYTF. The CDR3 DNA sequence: TGTGCCAGCAGTCTCAGGACAGATTATGGCTACACCTTC.

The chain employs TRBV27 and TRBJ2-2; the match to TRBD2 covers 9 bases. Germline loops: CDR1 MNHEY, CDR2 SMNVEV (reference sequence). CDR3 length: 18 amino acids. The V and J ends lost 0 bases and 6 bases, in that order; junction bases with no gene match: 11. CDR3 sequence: CASSLSGSREGLPGELFF. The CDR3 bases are TGTGCCAGCAGTTTATCGGGGTCGCGGGAGGGCCTTCCCGGGGAGCTGTTTTTT.

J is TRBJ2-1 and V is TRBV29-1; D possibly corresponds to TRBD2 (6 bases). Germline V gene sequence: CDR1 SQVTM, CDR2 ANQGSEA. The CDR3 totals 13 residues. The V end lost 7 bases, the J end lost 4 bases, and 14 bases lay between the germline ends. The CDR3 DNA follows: TGCAGCGCTCGCCCGGCGGGGTACAATGAGCAGTTCTTC. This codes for CSARPAGYNEQFF.

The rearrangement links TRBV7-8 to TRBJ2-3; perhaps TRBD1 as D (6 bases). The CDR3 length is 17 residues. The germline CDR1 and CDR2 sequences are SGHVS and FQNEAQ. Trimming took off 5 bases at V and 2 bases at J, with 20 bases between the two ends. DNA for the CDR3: TGTGCCAGCAGCCCGATAGGTCCGGACAGACACACAGATACGCAGTATTTT. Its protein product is CASSPIGPDRHTDTQYF.

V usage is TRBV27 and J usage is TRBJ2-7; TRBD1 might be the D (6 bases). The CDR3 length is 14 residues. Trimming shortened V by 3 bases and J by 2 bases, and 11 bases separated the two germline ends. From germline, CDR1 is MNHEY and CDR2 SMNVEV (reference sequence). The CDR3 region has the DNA TGTGCCAGCAGTTTGACAGGCGCGACCTACGAGCAGTACTTC. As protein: CASSLTGATYEQYF.

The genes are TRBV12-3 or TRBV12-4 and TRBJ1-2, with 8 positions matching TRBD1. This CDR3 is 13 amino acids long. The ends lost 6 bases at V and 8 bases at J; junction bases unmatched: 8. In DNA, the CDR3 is TGTGCCAGCAGAGCCTCGACAGGGGACGGCTACACCTTC. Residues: CASRASTGDGYTF.

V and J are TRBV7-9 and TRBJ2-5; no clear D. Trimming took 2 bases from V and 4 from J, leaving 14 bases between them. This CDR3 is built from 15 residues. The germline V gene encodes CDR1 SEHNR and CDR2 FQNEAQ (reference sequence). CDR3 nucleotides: TGTGCCAGCAGCTTAAAATTCGACGCCCCAGAGACCCAGTACTTC. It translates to CASSLKFDAPETQYF. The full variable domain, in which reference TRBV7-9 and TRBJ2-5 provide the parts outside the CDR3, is DTGVSQNPRHKITKRGQNVTFRCDPISEHNRLYWYRQTLGQGPEFLTYFQNEAQLEKSRLLSDRFSAERPKGSFSTLEIQRTEQGDSAMYLCASSLKFDAPETQYFGPGTRLLVL.